This T cell receptor (beta chain) was recorded in a study of Ad26.COV2.S vaccination and SARS-CoV-2 variants (dated by TCRdb to the early 2020s). Regarding the complete study: Donors in the vaccine arm were drawn from COV1001, a multicentre, randomized, double-blind, placebo-controlled phase I-IIa trial testing Ad26.COV2.S in healthy adults. Trial participants were randomized into five groups of five, in which low-dose or high-dose Ad26.COV2.S was given once or twice, or placebo was given on both occasions. Investigators remained blinded to trial group allocation during experiments and outcome assessment. The specificity and breadth of SARS-CoV-2-reactive T cell receptors after Ad26.COV2.S vaccination were assessed by TCRbeta repertoire sequencing. The TCR-sequenced set comprised around 30 samples: some 20 Ad26.COV2.S vaccine recipients, 5 placebo recipients and 8 SARS-CoV-2 convalescent individuals. Ad26.COV2.S was given intramuscularly at 5x10^10 or 1x10^11 viral particles, as a single shot or as two shots 56 days apart. Results and caveats for the whole study, not just this receptor: After vaccination, spike-specific CD8+ and CD4+ T cell responses were reported to show substantial breadth. The authors noted that total T cell responses may have been underestimated by the TCR breadth and depth analyses. Non-spike TCR breadth was comparable between vaccine and placebo recipients, consistent with the vaccine containing only spike. Comparing responses between vaccine doses or regimens was not something the study was powered to do. Spike-specific TCR breadth was higher in Ad26.COV2.S recipients than in placebo recipients (P = 0.0014).

This specimen's treatment or condition label, per the study, means: some 20 received Ad26.COV2.S at low or high dose, single or two shots; about 5 received placebo; per-sample allocation not given. For vaccine and placebo recipients, repertoires were sequenced using samples collected on day 63 after the first injection. Cohort 1b enrolled roughly 25 adults aged 18-55 years at a single site in Boston, USA, between 29 July and 7 August 2020. Ad26.COV2.S was a replication-incompetent adenovirus type 26 vector that expressed a prefusion-stabilized SARS-CoV-2 spike protein derived from the original Wuhan strain. From a lookup of the germline V gene (reference sequence), CDR1 and CDR2 are WNHNN and SYGVQD. Unmatched junction bases come to 3, with V trimmed by 6 bases and J by 3 bases. From the cysteine up to the phenylalanine, the CDR3 has a length of 13 residues. Just the 39-base CDR3 DNA is kept, in frame starting at base 1.

As for this clone: Its antigen remains undetermined. One base away there is no much larger clone; base qualities are not given.

TCRbeta CDR3 regions were sequenced with the immunoSEQ Assay. After extraction, genomic DNA underwent amplification by bias-controlled multiplex PCR, followed by high-throughput sequencing. Regarding the original processing steps: To quantify the absolute abundance of every unique TCRbeta CDR3 region, sequences were collapsed and filtered. Usable DNA was measured by amplifying reference genes present in all nucleated cells, and TCRbeta template counts were normalized to that usable DNA to estimate T cell fraction. Repertoire TCRs were annotated as SARS-CoV-2-specific when V gene, CDR3 amino acid sequence and J gene were exactly matched to a known reactive TCR set. The reference SARS-CoV-2 TCR set came from MIRA and was filtered for enrichment in COVID-19-positive ImmuneCODE repertoires, removing public or cross-reactive TCRs. Drawing on the MIRA antigens, annotated TCRs were analysed further at the level of specific ORF or position within ORF. Breadth was defined as annotated unique rearrangements over total unique productive rearrangements; depth was the summed frequency of those rearrangements. TCR breadth was compared between groups using two-sided Wilcoxon rank-sum tests. What TCRdb holds here is the immuneACCESS table cut down to in-frame rearrangements. Part of the clones is not present; checked against another copy, under half of the missing clones reflect an unresolved V gene, and the others are unexplained. Clone size and the V and J calls come from that table; the DNA yielded D and trimming. The sample contains 350,000 to 400,000 clones, approximately 90% of them found a single time. The ten largest clones add up to 3.5% of the sample.

The sequence came from a person aged 18-60 years who received the Ad26.COV2.S COVID-19 vaccine or a placebo. The rearranged segments are TRBV10-1 and TRBJ2-7, and 9 junctional nucleotides match TRBD1. Sequencing was performed on peripheral blood, taken in a trial of Ad26.COV2.S vaccine versus placebo. This receptor has the CDR3 CASSGQGSYEQYF. The DNA sequence is as follows: TGCGCCAGCAGCGGACAGGGGAGCTACGAGCAGTACTTC.